This TCR beta chain was identified in a study of T-cell reconstitution after alpha-beta-depleted transplantation in children. Study-level findings and limits: Surviving recipient cells, namely T cells and thymic progenitors, were the source of high day-60 TCRbeta diversity in some patients. Several hundred expanded graft clones reportedly gave rise to the alpha-beta T cells present about two months after transplant.

This clonotype was detected ten times or more. The target antigen is unknown. The authors prepared the TCRbeta library with unique molecular identifiers. TCRdb recomputed calls from the PCR reads with MiXCR, one row per CDR3 protein. This table has tens of thousands of distinct CDR3 sequences, around 4.7% appearing once. V was clipped by 4 bases and J by 9 bases, with 10 bases between them. The CDR3 is 12 amino acids. From germline, CDR1 is SGHTA and CDR2 FQGNSA. The chain combines TRBV7-2 with TRBJ1-3; the D gene is possibly TRBD1 (6 bases). This TCR derives from a boy in the first two years of life who had a stem cell transplant for acute myeloid leukemia, so the T cells may come from the graft donor. Sequencing used PBMCs, mostly from graft donor cells, obtained 180 days after TCRalphabeta/CD19-depleted stem cell transplant. CDR3 sequence: CASSSRGATIYF. DNA for the CDR3: TGTGCCAGCAGCTCCCGGGGGGCCACCATATATTTT. The full variable domain, rest sourced from reference TRBV7-2 and TRBJ1-3, is GAGVSQSPSNKVTEKGKDVELRCDPISGHTALYWYRQSLGQGLEFLIYFQGNSAPDKSGLPSDRFSAERTGGSVSTLTIQRTQQEDSAVYLCASSSRGATIYFGEGSWLTVV.